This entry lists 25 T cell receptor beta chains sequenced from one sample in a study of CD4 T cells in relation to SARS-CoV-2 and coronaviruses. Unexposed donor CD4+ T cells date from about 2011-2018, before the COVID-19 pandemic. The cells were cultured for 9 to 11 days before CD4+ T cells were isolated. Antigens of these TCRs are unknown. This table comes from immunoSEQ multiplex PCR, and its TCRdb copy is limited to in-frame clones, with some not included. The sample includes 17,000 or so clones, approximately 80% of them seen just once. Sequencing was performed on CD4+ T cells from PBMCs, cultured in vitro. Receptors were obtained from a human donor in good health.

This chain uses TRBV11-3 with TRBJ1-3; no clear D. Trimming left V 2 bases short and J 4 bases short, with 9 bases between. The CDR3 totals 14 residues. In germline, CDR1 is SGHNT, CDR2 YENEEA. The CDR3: CASSLSPIGNTIYF. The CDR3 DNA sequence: TGTGCCAGCAGCTTATCCCCAATCGGAAACACCATATATTTT.

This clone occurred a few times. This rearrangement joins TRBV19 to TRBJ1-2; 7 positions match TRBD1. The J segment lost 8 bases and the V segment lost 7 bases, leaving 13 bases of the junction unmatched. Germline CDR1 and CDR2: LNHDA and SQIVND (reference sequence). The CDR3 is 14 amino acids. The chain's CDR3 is CASTADRAGGGYTF. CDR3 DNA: TGTGCCAGTACTGCTGACAGGGCGGGAGGGGGCTACACCTTC.

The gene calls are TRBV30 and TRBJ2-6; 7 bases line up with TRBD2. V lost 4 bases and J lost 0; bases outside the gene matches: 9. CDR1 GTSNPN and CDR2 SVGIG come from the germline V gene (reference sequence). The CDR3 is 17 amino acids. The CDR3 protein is CAWMGGRGSSGANVLTF. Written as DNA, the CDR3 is TGTGCCTGGATGGGTGGGAGGGGAAGCTCTGGGGCCAACGTCCTGACTTTC.

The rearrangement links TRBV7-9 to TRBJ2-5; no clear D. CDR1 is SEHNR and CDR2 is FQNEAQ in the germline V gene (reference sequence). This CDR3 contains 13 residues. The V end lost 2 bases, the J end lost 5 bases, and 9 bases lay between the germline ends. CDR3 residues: CASSLPLRETQYF. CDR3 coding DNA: TGTGCCAGCAGCTTACCCCTCCGTGAGACCCAGTACTTC. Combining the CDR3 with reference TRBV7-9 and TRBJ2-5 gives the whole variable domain DTGVSQNPRHKITKRGQNVTFRCDPISEHNRLYWYRQTLGQGPEFLTYFQNEAQLEKSRLLSDRFSAERPKGSFSTLEIQRTEQGDSAMYLCASSLPLRETQYFGPGTRLLVL.

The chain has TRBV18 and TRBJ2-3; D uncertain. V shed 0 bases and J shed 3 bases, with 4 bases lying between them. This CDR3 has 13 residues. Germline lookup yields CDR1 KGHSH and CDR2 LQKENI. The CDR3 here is CASSPPSTDTQYF. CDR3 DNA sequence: TGTGCCAGCTCACCACCCTCGACAGATACGCAGTATTTT. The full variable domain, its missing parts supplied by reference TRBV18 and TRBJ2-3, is NAGVMQNPRHLVRRRGQEARLRCSPMKGHSHVYWYRQLPEEGLKFMVYLQKENIIDESGMPKERFSAEFPKEGPSILRIQQVVRGDSAAYFCASSPPSTDTQYFGPGTRLTVL.

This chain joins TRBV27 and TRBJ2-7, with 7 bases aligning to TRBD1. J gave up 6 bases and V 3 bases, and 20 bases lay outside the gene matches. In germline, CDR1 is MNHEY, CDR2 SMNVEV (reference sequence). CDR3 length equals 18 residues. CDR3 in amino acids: CASSFRLPPQGTSLEQYF. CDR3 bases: TGTGCCAGCAGTTTCCGTCTCCCTCCACAGGGGACCTCCCTCGAGCAGTACTTC.

CDR3 bases: TGTGCCAGCAGCAAGGACAGGGTGGGAAGACAGCCCCAGCATTTT. It translates to CASSKDRVGRQPQHF. The chain is built from TRBV7-2 and TRBJ1-5; 8 positions match TRBD1. Per the germline V gene, CDR1 is SGHTA and CDR2 is FQGNSA. V lost 5 bases, J lost 7 bases, and 10 bases stayed unmatched. The CDR3 totals 15 residues.

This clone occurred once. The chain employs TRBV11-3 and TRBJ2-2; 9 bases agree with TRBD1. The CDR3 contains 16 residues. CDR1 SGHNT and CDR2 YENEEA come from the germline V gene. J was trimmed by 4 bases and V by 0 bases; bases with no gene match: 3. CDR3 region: CASSLDHRGLTGELFF. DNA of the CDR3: TGTGCCAGCAGCTTAGATCACAGGGGGCTCACCGGGGAGCTGTTTTTT.

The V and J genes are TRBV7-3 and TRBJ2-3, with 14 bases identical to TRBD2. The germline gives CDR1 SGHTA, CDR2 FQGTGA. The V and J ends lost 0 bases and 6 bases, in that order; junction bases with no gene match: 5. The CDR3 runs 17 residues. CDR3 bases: TGTGCCAGCAGCTTAACCGGGACTAGCGGGAGTAAGGATACGCAGTATTTT. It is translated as CASSLTGTSGSKDTQYF.

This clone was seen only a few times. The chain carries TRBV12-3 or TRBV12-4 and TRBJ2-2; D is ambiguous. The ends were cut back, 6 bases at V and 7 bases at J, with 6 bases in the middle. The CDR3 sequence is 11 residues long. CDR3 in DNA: TGTGCCAGCAGCCTCATCGGGGAGCTGTTTTTT. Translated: CASSLIGELFF.

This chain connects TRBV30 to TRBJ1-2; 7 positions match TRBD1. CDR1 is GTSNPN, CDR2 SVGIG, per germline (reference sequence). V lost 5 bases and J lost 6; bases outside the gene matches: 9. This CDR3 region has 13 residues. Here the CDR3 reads CAWRAGGVDGYTF. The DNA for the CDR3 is TGTGCCTGGCGGGCAGGGGGAGTGGATGGCTACACCTTC. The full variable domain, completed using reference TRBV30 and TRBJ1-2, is SQTIHQWPATLVQPVGSPLSLECTVEGTSNPNLYWYRQAAGRGLQLLFYSVGIGQISSEVPQNLSASRPQDRQFILSSKKLLLSDSGFYLCAWRAGGVDGYTFGSGTRLTVV.

CDR3 sequence: CAWSGAGVGARTDTQYF. The CDR3 DNA sequence: TGTGCCTGGAGTGGTGCGGGAGTGGGGGCCCGCACAGATACGCAGTATTTT. This chain joins TRBV30 and TRBJ2-3; the D gene is possibly TRBD2 (7 bases). CDR1 and CDR2 (germline): GTSNPN, SVGIG (reference sequence). The length of the CDR3 is 17 residues. V was clipped by 1 base and J by 1 base, with 18 bases between them. The entire variable domain, with the rest obtained from reference TRBV30 and TRBJ2-3, is as follows: SQTIHQWPATLVQPVGSPLSLECTVEGTSNPNLYWYRQAAGRGLQLLFYSVGIGQISSEVPQNLSASRPQDRQFILSSKKLLLSDSGFYLCAWSGAGVGARTDTQYFGPGTRLTVL.

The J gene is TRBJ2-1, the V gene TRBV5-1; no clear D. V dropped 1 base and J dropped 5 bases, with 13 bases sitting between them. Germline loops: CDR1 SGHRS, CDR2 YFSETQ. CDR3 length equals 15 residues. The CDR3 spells CASSLSRSRNNEQFF. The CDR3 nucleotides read TGCGCCAGCAGCTTGAGTCGTTCCAGAAACAATGAGCAGTTCTTC.

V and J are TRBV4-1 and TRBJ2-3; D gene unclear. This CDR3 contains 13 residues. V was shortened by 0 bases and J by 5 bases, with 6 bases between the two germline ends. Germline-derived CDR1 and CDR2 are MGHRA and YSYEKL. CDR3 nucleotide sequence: TGCGCCAGCAGCCAAGAAGATTTAGATACGCAGTATTTT. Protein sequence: CASSQEDLDTQYF.

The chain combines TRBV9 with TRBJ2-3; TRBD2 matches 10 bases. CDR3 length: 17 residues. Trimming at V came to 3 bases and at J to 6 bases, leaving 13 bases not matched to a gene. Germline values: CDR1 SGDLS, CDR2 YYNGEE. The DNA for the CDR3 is TGTGCCAGCAGCGCCTTAAGAGCGGGAGGGCCTCCCGATACGCAGTATTTT. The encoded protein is CASSALRAGGPPDTQYF.

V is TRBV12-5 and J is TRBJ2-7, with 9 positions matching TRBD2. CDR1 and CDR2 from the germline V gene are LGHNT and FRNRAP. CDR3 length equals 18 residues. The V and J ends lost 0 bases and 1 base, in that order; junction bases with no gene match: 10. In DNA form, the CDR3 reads TGTGCTAGTGGTTTGGTACTGCTAGCGGGACCCCGTTCCTACGAGCAGTACTTC. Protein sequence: CASGLVLLAGPRSYEQYF.

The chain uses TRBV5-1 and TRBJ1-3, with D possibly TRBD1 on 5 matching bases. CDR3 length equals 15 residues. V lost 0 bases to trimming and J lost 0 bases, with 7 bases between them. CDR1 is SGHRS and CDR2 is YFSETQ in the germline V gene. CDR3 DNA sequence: TGCGCCAGCAGCTTGGAGGGGAACTCTGGAAACACCATATATTTT. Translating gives CASSLEGNSGNTIYF.

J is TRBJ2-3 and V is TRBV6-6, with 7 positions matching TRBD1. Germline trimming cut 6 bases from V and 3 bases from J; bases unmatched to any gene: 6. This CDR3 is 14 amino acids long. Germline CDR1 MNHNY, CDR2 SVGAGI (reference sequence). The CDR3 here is CASSRQGSTDTQYF. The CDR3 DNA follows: TGTGCCAGCAGCAGACAGGGTTCGACAGATACGCAGTATTTT.

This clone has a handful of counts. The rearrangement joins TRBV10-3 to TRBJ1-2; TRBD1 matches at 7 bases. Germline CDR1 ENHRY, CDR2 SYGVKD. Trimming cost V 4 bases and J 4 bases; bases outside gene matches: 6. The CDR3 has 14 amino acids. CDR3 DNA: TGTGCCATCAGTGGGACAGGAGAGAGCTATGGCTACACCTTC. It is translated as CAISGTGESYGYTF.

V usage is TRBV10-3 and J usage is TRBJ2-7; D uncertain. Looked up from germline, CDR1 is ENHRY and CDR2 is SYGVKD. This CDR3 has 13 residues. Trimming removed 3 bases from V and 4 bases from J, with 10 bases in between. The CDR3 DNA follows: TGTGCCATCAGTGACCCCATAGCTTACGAGCAGTACTTC. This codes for CAISDPIAYEQYF.

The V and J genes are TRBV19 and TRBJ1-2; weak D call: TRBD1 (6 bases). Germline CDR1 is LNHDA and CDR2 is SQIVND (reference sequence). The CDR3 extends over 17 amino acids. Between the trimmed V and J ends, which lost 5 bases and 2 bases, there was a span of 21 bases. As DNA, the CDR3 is TGTGCCAGTAGTGAGAATTCCGGGACACGAAGAAACTATGGCTACACCTTC. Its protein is CASSENSGTRRNYGYTF.

CDR3 region: CASSSGSENSPLHF. CDR3 in DNA: TGTGCCAGCAGTTCGGGATCCGAAAATTCACCCCTCCACTTT. The chain is built from TRBV6-5 and TRBJ1-6; no firm D call. The V gene's germline CDR1 is MNHEY and CDR2 SVGAGI. The CDR3 runs 14 residues. Trimming took 4 bases from V and 7 from J, leaving 11 bases between them.

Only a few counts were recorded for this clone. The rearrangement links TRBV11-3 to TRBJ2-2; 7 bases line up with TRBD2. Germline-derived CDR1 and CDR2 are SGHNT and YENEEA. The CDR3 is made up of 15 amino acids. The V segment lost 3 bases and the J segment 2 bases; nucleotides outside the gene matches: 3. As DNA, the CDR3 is TGTGCCAGCAGCTTGTCTAGCGGAAACACCGGGGAGCTGTTTTTT. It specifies CASSLSSGNTGELFF.

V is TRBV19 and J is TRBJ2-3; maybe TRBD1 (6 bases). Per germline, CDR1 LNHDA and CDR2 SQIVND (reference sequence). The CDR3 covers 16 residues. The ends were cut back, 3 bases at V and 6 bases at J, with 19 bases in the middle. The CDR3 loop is CASSISGRQRGDTQYF. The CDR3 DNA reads TGTGCCAGTAGTATCTCGGGCAGGCAGAGGGGGGATACGCAGTATTTT.

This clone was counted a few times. In nucleotides, the CDR3 is TGCGCCAGCAGTCCGGCGTTTAATGAGCAGTTCTTC. It translates to CASSPAFNEQFF. The chain has TRBV10-1 and TRBJ2-1; no firm D call. There are 12 residues in the CDR3. Trimming took off 5 bases at V and 7 bases at J, with 9 bases between the two ends. CDR1 WNHNN and CDR2 SYGVQD come from the germline V gene (reference sequence).